The next 6 T cell receptor beta chains were all read from a single sample in a study of metastatic and nonmetastatic thyroid tumors. TCRdb recomputed clones from the PCR reads via MiXCR. The sample contains fewer than 7,500 clones, over 35% of which appear only once. Patients had received no treatment of any kind before thyroid surgery. The sequenced sample consisted of tumor tissue. These receptors came from a female donor with papillary thyroid cancer or a benign thyroid nodule (not recorded which). Some clones in this sample may be carry-over from other donors' samples.

This clone is termed medium-sized. The genes are TRBV5-1 and TRBJ2-7; D is perhaps TRBD2 (6 bases). Germline values: CDR1 SGHRS, CDR2 YFSETQ. With 1 base removed from V and 4 bases from J, the gap between germline ends came to 9 bases. The length of the CDR3 is 13 residues. CDR3 residues: CASSLLGLYEQYF. For the CDR3, the DNA is TGCGCCAGCAGCTTGCTGGGACTTTACGAGCAGTACTTC.

This clone was found once. V and J are TRBV18 and TRBJ2-2; D is unclear. CDR1 and CDR2 (germline): KGHSH, LQKENI. CDR3 length: 12 amino acids. V lost 6 bases to trimming and J lost 2 bases, with 4 bases between them. CDR3 residues: CASSHNTGELFF. CDR3 nucleotides: TGTGCCAGCTCTCATAACACCGGGGAGCTGTTTTTT.

This clone appeared a single time. The CDR3 region is CASSLSATTYEQYF. The CDR3 region has the DNA TGCGCCAGCAGCTTGAGCGCCACAACCTACGAGCAGTACTTC. The V and J genes are TRBV5-1 and TRBJ2-7; D is ambiguous. This CDR3 spans 14 amino acids. The germline CDR1 and CDR2 sequences are SGHRS and YFSETQ. Trimming pared 1 base from V and 2 bases from J, leaving 10 bases between. The full variable domain, its missing parts supplied by reference TRBV5-1 and TRBJ2-7, is KAGVTQTPRYLIKTRGQQVTLSCSPISGHRSVSWYQQTPGQGLQFLFEYFSETQRNKGNFPGRFSGRQFSNSRSEMNVSTLELGDSALYLCASSLSATTYEQYFGPGTRLTVT.

The rearrangement uses TRBV11-2 and TRBJ2-1, with D maybe TRBD2 (6 bases). Trimming cost V 5 bases and J 10 bases, with 21 bases left between them. The CDR3 spans 15 residues. Germline CDR1 is SGHAT and CDR2 is FQNNGV. CDR3 nucleotide sequence: TGTGCCAGCAGCATGCTAGGGGAGCTGGCGGGGGAGCAGTTCTTC. It is translated as CASSMLGELAGEQFF.

This clone appeared a few times. The chain recombines TRBV6-1 with TRBJ2-7; D might be TRBD1 (5 bases). Trimming removed 1 base at V and 5 bases at J, with 9 bases between. CDR1 is MNHNS and CDR2 is SASEGT in the germline V gene. The CDR3 has 13 amino acids. As DNA, the CDR3 is TGTGCCAGCAGTGAAGGGGGCCACAACGAGCAGTACTTC. This sequence encodes CASSEGGHNEQYF.

This clone was detected a few times. The rearrangement links TRBV6-2 or TRBV6-3 to TRBJ1-2; TRBD1 agrees at 8 bases. The V gene's germline CDR1 is MNHEY and CDR2 SVGEGT. Trimming cost V 5 bases and J 4 bases; bases outside gene matches: 6. The CDR3 consists of 14 residues. The chain's CDR3 is CASSLTGAPYGYTF. DNA for the CDR3: TGTGCCAGCAGTCTGACAGGGGCCCCCTATGGCTACACCTTC.